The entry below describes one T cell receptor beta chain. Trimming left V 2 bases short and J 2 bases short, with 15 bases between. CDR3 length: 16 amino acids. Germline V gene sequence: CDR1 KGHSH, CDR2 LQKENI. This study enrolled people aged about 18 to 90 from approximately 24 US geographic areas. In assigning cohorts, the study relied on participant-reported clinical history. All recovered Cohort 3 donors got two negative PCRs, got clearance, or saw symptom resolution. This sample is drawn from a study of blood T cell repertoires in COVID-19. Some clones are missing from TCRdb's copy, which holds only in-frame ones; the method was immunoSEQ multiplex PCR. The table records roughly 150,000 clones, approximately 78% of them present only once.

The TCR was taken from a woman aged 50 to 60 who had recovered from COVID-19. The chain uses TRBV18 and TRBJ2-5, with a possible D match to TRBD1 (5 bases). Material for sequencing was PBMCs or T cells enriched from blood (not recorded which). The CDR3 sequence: CASSPSAPGYQETQYF. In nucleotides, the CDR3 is TGTGCCAGCTCACCATCAGCCCCAGGGTATCAAGAGACCCAGTACTTC. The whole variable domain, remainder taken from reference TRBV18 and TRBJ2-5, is NAGVMQNPRHLVRRRGQEARLRCSPMKGHSHVYWYRQLPEEGLKFMVYLQKENIIDESGMPKERFSAEFPKEGPSILRIQQVVRGDSAAYFCASSPSAPGYQETQYFGPGTRLLVL.